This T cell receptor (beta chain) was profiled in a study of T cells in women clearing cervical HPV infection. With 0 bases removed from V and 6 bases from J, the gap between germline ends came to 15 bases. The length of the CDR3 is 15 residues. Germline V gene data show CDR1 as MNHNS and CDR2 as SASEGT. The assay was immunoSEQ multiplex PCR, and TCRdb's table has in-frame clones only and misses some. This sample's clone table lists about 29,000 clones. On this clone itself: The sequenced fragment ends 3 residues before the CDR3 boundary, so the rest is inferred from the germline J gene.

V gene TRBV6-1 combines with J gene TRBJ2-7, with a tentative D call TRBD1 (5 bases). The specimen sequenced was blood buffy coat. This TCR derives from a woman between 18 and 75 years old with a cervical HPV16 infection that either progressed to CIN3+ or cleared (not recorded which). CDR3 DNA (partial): TGTGCCAGCAGTGAAGCGAGTACAGGCCGTCGCGAG. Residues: CASSEASTGRRE. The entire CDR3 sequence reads CASSEASTGRREQYF.